The rows below give T cell receptor beta chains drawn from one sample of a study of shared clonotypes between healthy human individuals. Produced via immunoSEQ multiplex PCR; TCRdb's table is partial and in-frame only. The sample holds under 2.5 million clones; 85% to 95% are singletons and the top ten take around 0.4%. The sequencing sample was made of naive CD4+ T cells from PBMCs. These receptors originate from a man in his late teens or twenties in good health. Some clones in this sample may be carry-over from other donors' samples. Each CDR3 is given with its conserved first and last residue. D genes are given only for firm matches. Where a row states a size, it is once, few, many or the class of an expanded clone; other rows omit it.

d_gene | abundance | j_gene | v_gene | CDR3aa | CDR3nt
- | - | TRBJ2-7 | TRBV28 | CASSLGTLGLEQYF | TGTGCCAGCAGTTTAGGGACCCTGGGGCTCGAGCAGTACTTC
TRBD1 | - | TRBJ1-2 | TRBV6-5 | CASINPGQGRYTF | TGTGCCAGCATTAATCCGGGACAGGGTCGCTACACCTTC
TRBD1 | - | TRBJ1-2 | TRBV6-1 | CASSVQGVRAPVNYGYTF | TGTGCCAGCAGTGTACAGGGGGTGAGAGCCCCAGTTAACTATGGCTACACCTTC
- | few | TRBJ1-1 | TRBV27 | CASSLSGWGTEAFF | TGTGCCAGCAGTTTATCAGGGTGGGGCACTGAAGCTTTCTTT
TRBD2 | - | TRBJ2-7 | TRBV15 | CATSRPGLAGRGDEYF | TGTGCCACCAGCAGACCGGGACTAGCGGGGAGAGGGGACGAGTACTTC
- | - | TRBJ1-5 | TRBV6-6 | CASSYSGQPQHF | TGTGCCAGCAGTTACTCGGGTCAGCCCCAGCATTTT
- | - | TRBJ1-2 | TRBV7-3 | CASSLTPAFGYDGYTF | TGTGCCAGCAGCTTAACTCCGGCATTCGGGTACGATGGCTACACCTTC
TRBD1 | once | TRBJ2-1 | TRBV28 | CASSLSDRAKSYNEQFF | TGTGCCAGCAGTTTATCCGACAGGGCTAAATCCTACAATGAGCAGTTCTTC
- | - | TRBJ2-1 | TRBV19 | CASSNGRTGNEQFF | TGTGCCAGTAGTAACGGCAGAACGGGGAATGAGCAGTTCTTC
- | - | TRBJ1-1 | TRBV18 | CASSPRNTEAFF | TGTGCCAGCTCACCTCGGAACACTGAAGCTTTCTTT
- | - | TRBJ2-1 | TRBV5-1 | CASSPDISYNEQFF | TGCGCCAGCAGCCCCGACATATCCTACAATGAGCAGTTCTTC
- | - | TRBJ2-7 | TRBV10-3 | CAISESGGDYEQYF | TGTGCCATCAGTGAGTCGGGGGGAGACTACGAGCAGTACTTC
- | once | TRBJ2-5 | TRBV4-1 | CASSRGIREPQETQYF | TGCGCCAGCAGCCGTGGCATCCGGGAGCCTCAAGAGACCCAGTACTTC
TRBD1 | - | TRBJ1-3 | TRBV7-9 | CASSFGQGVNTIYF | TGTGCCAGCAGCTTTGGACAGGGGGTGAACACCATATATTTT
- | - | TRBJ1-3 | TRBV30 | CAWSVTLGNTIYF | TGTGCCTGGAGTGTAACCCTGGGAAACACCATATATTTT
- | - | TRBJ2-1 | TRBV4-2 | CASSRLATGYSYNEQFF | TGTGCCAGCAGCCGACTCGCGACAGGTTACTCCTACAATGAGCAGTTCTTC
- | - | TRBJ1-1 | TRBV6-6 | CASSYSRGMGTEAFF | TGTGCCAGCAGTTACTCGAGGGGCATGGGCACTGAAGCTTTCTTT
- | - | TRBJ1-1 | TRBV18 | CASSPDRTRRGGTEAFF | TGTGCCAGCTCACCAGACAGGACCCGCCGAGGGGGCACTGAAGCTTTCTTT
- | - | TRBJ1-1 | TRBV4-3 | CASSQFTRNTEAFF | TGCGCCAGCAGCCAGTTCACCAGGAACACTGAAGCTTTCTTT
TRBD1 | - | TRBJ2-2 | TRBV30 | CAWSGRRTGGGELFF | TGTGCCTGGAGTGGCCGGCGGACAGGGGGCGGGGAGCTGTTTTTT
TRBD2 | - | TRBJ2-3 | TRBV30 | CAWAFAGGRTDTQYF | TGTGCCTGGGCCTTTGCGGGAGGTCGCACAGATACGCAGTATTTT
- | - | TRBJ1-2 | TRBV11-2 | CASSLGQNYGYTF | TGTGCCAGCAGCTTAGGGCAGAACTATGGCTACACCTTC
- | - | TRBJ1-2 | TRBV18 | CASSPVLQDGYTF | TGTGCCAGCTCACCTGTCCTACAGGATGGCTACACCTTC
TRBD2 | - | TRBJ2-2 | TRBV28 | CASSLLAGNTGELFF | TGTGCCAGCAGCCTTCTAGCGGGGAACACCGGGGAGCTGTTTTTT
- | - | TRBJ2-5 | TRBV7-2 | CASSPTGETQYF | TGTGCCAGCAGCCCCACCGGGGAGACCCAGTACTTC
TRBD2 | - | TRBJ2-7 | TRBV4-1 | CASSQPTSGTYEQYF | TGCGCCAGCAGCCAGCCGACTAGCGGAACCTACGAGCAGTACTTC
- | - | TRBJ2-5 | TRBV6-1 | CASCFSSALTETQYF | TGTGCCAGTTGCTTTTCTAGCGCGCTGACGGAGACCCAGTACTTC
- | - | TRBJ1-1 | TRBV7-2 | CASSLNPVGTEAFF | TGTGCCAGCAGCTTGAATCCCGTGGGCACTGAAGCTTTCTTT
- | - | TRBJ2-7 | TRBV2 | CASSVRTAYYEQYF | TGTGCCAGCAGTGTGAGGACAGCCTACTACGAGCAGTACTTC
- | - | TRBJ2-2 | TRBV5-1 | CASSLFTGELFF | TGCGCCAGCAGCTTATTCACCGGGGAGCTGTTTTTT
- | - | TRBJ2-7 | TRBV7-2 | CASSLDLGSGSYEQYF | TGTGCCAGCAGCTTAGACTTAGGGTCCGGGTCCTACGAGCAGTACTTC
- | - | TRBJ2-4 | TRBV27 | CASSLSGQFETIKNIQYF | TGTGCCAGCAGTTTATCGGGGCAGTTCGAGACGATAAAAAACATTCAGTACTTC
- | once | TRBJ2-1 | TRBV5-4 | CASTLPGRLQNEQFF | TGTGCCAGCACCCTACCAGGGAGGTTGCAGAATGAGCAGTTCTTC
- | few | TRBJ1-1 | TRBV25-1 | CASSDHPSMNTEAFF | TGTGCCAGCAGTGATCATCCCTCGATGAACACTGAAGCTTTCTTT
- | - | TRBJ1-1 | TRBV5-1 | CASSLEAPRGTEAFF | TGCGCCAGCAGCTTGGAGGCACCGAGGGGCACTGAAGCTTTCTTT
- | - | TRBJ2-7 | TRBV25-1 | CASSETRGFGGDTYEQYF | TGTGCCAGCAGTGAGACGAGGGGCTTTGGGGGGGACACCTACGAGCAGTACTTC
- | - | TRBJ2-3 | TRBV28 | CASRPELAIDTQYF | TGTGCCAGCAGGCCTGAGCTGGCCATAGATACGCAGTATTTT
- | - | TRBJ1-1 | TRBV25-1 | CASSEYKGGTEAFF | TGTGCCAGCAGTGAATATAAAGGGGGCACTGAAGCTTTCTTT
TRBD2 | - | TRBJ2-3 | TRBV14 | CASSRRLALRTDTQYF | TGTGCCAGCAGTCGGAGACTAGCTTTGAGGACAGATACGCAGTATTTT
TRBD2 | - | TRBJ2-5 | TRBV5-1 | CASSQHGTSGQETQYF | TGCGCCAGCAGCCAACATGGGACTAGCGGCCAAGAGACCCAGTACTTC
TRBD1 | - | TRBJ2-2 | TRBV23-1 | CASIDRGTGELFF | TGCGCCAGCATTGACAGGGGTACCGGGGAGCTGTTTTTT
- | - | TRBJ2-2 | TRBV7-7 | CASSLNSGAGELFF | TGTGCCAGCAGCTTGAATTCGGGGGCCGGGGAGCTGTTTTTT
- | - | TRBJ2-7 | TRBV10-1 | CASSELAGRGRIGEQYF | TGCGCCAGCAGTGAGCTGGCTGGGAGGGGGCGCATAGGCGAGCAGTACTTC